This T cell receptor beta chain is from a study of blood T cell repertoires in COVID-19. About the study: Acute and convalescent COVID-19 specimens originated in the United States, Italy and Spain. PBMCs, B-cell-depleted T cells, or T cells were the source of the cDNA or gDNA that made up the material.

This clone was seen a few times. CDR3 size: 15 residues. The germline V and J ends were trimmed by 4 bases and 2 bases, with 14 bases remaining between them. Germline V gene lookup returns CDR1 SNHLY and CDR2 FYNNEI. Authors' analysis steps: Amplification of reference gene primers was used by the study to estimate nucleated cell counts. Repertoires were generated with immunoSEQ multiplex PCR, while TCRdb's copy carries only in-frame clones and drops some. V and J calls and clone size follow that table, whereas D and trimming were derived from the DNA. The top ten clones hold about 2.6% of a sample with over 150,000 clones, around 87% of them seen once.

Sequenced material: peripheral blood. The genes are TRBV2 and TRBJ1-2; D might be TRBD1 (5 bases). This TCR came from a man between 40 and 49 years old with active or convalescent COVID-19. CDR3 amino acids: CASSGPQAGNYGYTF. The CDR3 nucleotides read TGTGCCAGCAGTGGTCCCCAGGCAGGGAACTATGGCTACACCTTC.